The clone carrying this T cell receptor beta chain occurred once. Authors' analysis steps: Reference gene primers were amplified, and this amplification served to estimate nucleated cell counts. This table comes from immunoSEQ multiplex PCR, and its TCRdb copy is limited to in-frame clones, with some not included. From that table come the V and J calls and clone size; the DNA was used to work out D and trimming. Of 100,000 or so clones in the sample, roughly nine tenths are singletons; the top ten hold about 18%. This entry comes from a study of blood T cell repertoires in COVID-19. Study context: Sites across the United States, Italy and Spain contributed samples from acute and convalescent COVID-19. Sample material is recorded as cDNA or gDNA derived from T cells, B-cell-depleted T cells, or PBMCs.

Germline V gene sequence: CDR1 MDHEN, CDR2 SYDVKM. The CDR3 has 15 amino acids. Trimming removed 5 bases from V and 1 base from J, with 14 bases in between. The sequence was collected from a man over 45 with acute or convalescent COVID-19. This rearrangement joins TRBV28 to TRBJ1-2, with D possibly being TRBD1 (6 bases). Sequencing input: peripheral blood. The CDR3 protein is CASSPDRLINYGYTF. CDR3 coding DNA: TGTGCCAGCAGTCCGGACAGACTAATTAACTATGGCTACACCTTC.